The 25 T cell receptor beta chains below were found in one sample sequenced in a study of control samples from healthy donors and cancer patients. Sequencing used immunoSEQ multiplex PCR; TCRdb keeps in-frame clones, though not all of them. The table has approximately 170,000 clones, about 90% seen once. The sample consisted of blood. The receptor source for this set is a woman aged 25 to 39 in good health.

V and J are TRBV5-4 and TRBJ1-2; D may be TRBD1 (5 bases). Germline V gives CDR1 SGHNT, CDR2 YYREEE (reference sequence). This CDR3 has 13 residues. Deletions cut 2 bases from V and 6 bases from J, with 11 bases between. DNA for the CDR3: TGTGCCAGCAGCTTCGGTCAGGGAGATGGCTACACCTTC. This codes for CASSFGQGDGYTF.

CDR3 residues: CTSSHPTSGSCNEQFF. The CDR3 bases are TGCACCAGCAGCCATCCGACTAGCGGGAGTTGCAATGAGCAGTTCTTC. V gene TRBV1 combines with J gene TRBJ2-1; TRBD2 is the table's D call, not checked against the DNA. TRBV1 is designated a pseudogene. CDR3 size: 16 residues.

The chain couples TRBV29-1 to TRBJ2-1, with 12 bases matching TRBD2. The V gene end was trimmed by 4 bases and the J gene end by 3 bases; junction bases not matched to a gene: 1. This CDR3 has 14 residues. Germline-derived CDR1 and CDR2 are SQVTM and ANQGSEA. CDR3 loop: CSVGTSGVYNEQFF. CDR3 DNA: TGCAGCGTTGGGACTAGCGGGGTCTACAATGAGCAGTTCTTC.

This sequence joins TRBV5-1 and TRBJ2-7, with 9 bases fitting TRBD2. V lost 2 bases to trimming and J lost 5 bases; unmatched junction nucleotides: 2. Germline CDR1 reads SGHRS; CDR2 reads YFSETQ. The CDR3 runs to 13 residues. CDR3 DNA: TGCGCCAGCAGCTTCGGGACTAGCAACGAGCAGTACTTC. Encoded protein: CASSFGTSNEQYF.

J is TRBJ2-7 and V is TRBV6-5; D remains unclear. Germline CDR1 MNHEY, CDR2 SVGAGI. There are 14 residues in the CDR3. The germline V and J ends were trimmed by 3 bases and 3 bases, with 12 bases remaining between them. The CDR3 is CASSYRAEFYEQYF. The CDR3 region has the DNA TGTGCCAGCAGTTATCGGGCGGAATTCTACGAGCAGTACTTC.

The gene calls are TRBV18 and TRBJ2-7; a weak D match, TRBD2 (7 bases). V lost 6 bases to trimming and J lost 6 bases, with 15 bases between them. CDR3 length equals 13 residues. Germline CDR1 KGHSH, CDR2 LQKENI. This CDR3 reads CASSDVGGAEQYV. In DNA form, the CDR3 reads TGTGCCAGCTCGGACGTGGGGGGGGCCGAGCAGTACGTC.

This chain links TRBV20-1 with TRBJ2-3; the D gene is possibly TRBD1 (6 bases). Germline CDR1 reads DFQATT; CDR2 reads SNEGSKA (reference sequence). The CDR3 loop spans 15 amino acids. V lost 3 bases and J 0 bases, leaving 13 bases between the germline ends. The DNA of the CDR3 is TGCAGTGCTAGTCCGGGACATAGTAGCACAGATACGCAGTATTTT. It encodes CSASPGHSSTDTQYF.

The chain links TRBV3-1 (or the pseudogene TRBV3-2) to TRBJ1-1, with 9 bases identical to TRBD1. CDR3 length: 18 amino acids. J was trimmed by 3 bases and V by 2 bases; bases with no gene match: 13. The germline gives CDR1 LGHDT, CDR2 YNNKEL (reference sequence). The CDR3, as DNA: TGTGCCAGCAGCCAACCCCATACCGGGACAGGGCGCGACACTGAAGCTTTCTTT. Its translation is CASSQPHTGTGRDTEAFF.

This chain connects TRBV5-4 to TRBJ1-3; TRBD1 is a possible D gene (5 bases). The germline V gene encodes CDR1 SGHNT and CDR2 YYREEE (reference sequence). This CDR3 contains 17 residues. Trimming cost V 6 bases and J 3 bases, with 22 bases left between them. CDR3 protein: CASTALGGTLGGNTIYF. The DNA for the CDR3 is TGTGCCAGCACCGCCCTCGGAGGGACGTTAGGTGGAAACACCATATATTTT. Based on the CDR3 plus reference TRBV5-4 and TRBJ1-3, the full variable domain is ETGVTQSPTHLIKTRGQQVTLRCSSQSGHNTVSWYQQALGQGPQFIFQYYREEENGRGNFPPRFSGLQFPNYSSELNVNALELDDSALYLCASTALGGTLGGNTIYFGEGSWLTVV.

This clone showed up just a few times. This chain uses TRBV28 with TRBJ1-5; no clear D gene. CDR3 length equals 12 residues. Trimming pared 6 bases from V and 8 bases from J, leaving 11 bases between. Looked up from germline, CDR1 is MDHEN and CDR2 is SYDVKM. CDR3 amino acids: CASSPLKEPQHF. The DNA for the CDR3 is TGTGCCAGCAGCCCTTTAAAGGAGCCCCAGCATTTT.

The V and J genes are TRBV5-1 and TRBJ1-4; D ambiguous. The CDR3 consists of 16 residues. Deletions cut 4 bases from V and 5 bases from J, with 18 bases between. Germline CDR1 SGHRS, CDR2 YFSETQ. The DNA for the CDR3 is TGCGCCAGCAGCGCGGGTATGGTAGGGCCCAATGAAAAACTGTTTTTT. Amino acids: CASSAGMVGPNEKLFF.

This rearrangement joins TRBV5-6 to TRBJ2-3; D ambiguous. CDR3 length: 14 amino acids. In germline, CDR1 is SGHDT, CDR2 YYEEEE. V was cut by 5 bases and J by 2 bases, with 12 bases left in between. CDR3 sequence: CASRSGWNTDTQYF. The CDR3 DNA reads TGTGCCAGCAGGTCCGGCTGGAACACAGATACGCAGTATTTT.

This clone was counted a single time. This rearrangement joins TRBV10-1 to TRBJ1-1, with a possible D match to TRBD1 (6 bases). V was clipped by 4 bases and J by 6 bases, with 15 bases between them. CDR3 length: 14 amino acids. Per the germline V gene, CDR1 is WNHNN and CDR2 is SYGVQD (reference sequence). The DNA for the CDR3 is TGCGCCAGCAGTGCTCCGACAGGTTTGGCTGAAGCTTTCTTT. It codes for CASSAPTGLAEAFF.

This chain connects TRBV19 to TRBJ1-5; a possible D gene is TRBD1 (5 bases). There are 13 residues in the CDR3. Germline V gene data show CDR1 as LNHDA and CDR2 as SQIVND (reference sequence). The V end lost 3 bases, the J end lost 3 bases, and 6 bases lay between the germline ends. The CDR3 DNA is TGTGCCAGTAGTATGGGGCCCAATCAGCCCCAGCATTTT. Its translation is CASSMGPNQPQHF.

This clone was found once. The rearrangement uses TRBV7-2 and TRBJ2-7; D is perhaps TRBD2 (6 bases). Per the germline V gene, CDR1 is SGHTA and CDR2 is FQGNSA. Deletions cut 3 bases from V and 6 bases from J, with 12 bases between. This CDR3 region has 13 residues. CDR3 nucleotides: TGTGCCAGCAGCTTGCGGGGCAGGGCCGAGCAGTACTTC. This translates into CASSLRGRAEQYF. Filled out from reference TRBV7-2 and TRBJ2-7, the complete variable domain reads GAGVSQSPSNKVTEKGKDVELRCDPISGHTALYWYRQSLGQGLEFLIYFQGNSAPDKSGLPSDRFSAERTGGSVSTLTIQRTQQEDSAVYLCASSLRGRAEQYFGPGTRLTVT.

The V call is TRBV28, the J call TRBJ2-7; the D call may be TRBD1 or TRBD2 (5 bases each). This CDR3 has 17 residues. The ends were cut back, 6 bases at V and 4 bases at J, with 25 bases in the middle. In germline, CDR1 is MDHEN, CDR2 SYDVKM. CDR3 residues: CASRPGSRFRGAYEQYF. In nucleotides, the CDR3 is TGTGCCAGCAGGCCCGGCTCCAGGTTTCGAGGGGCGTACGAGCAGTACTTC.

This clone turned up a few times. V and J are TRBV4-1 and TRBJ2-5; D remains unclear. There are 17 residues in the CDR3. The germline gives CDR1 MGHRA, CDR2 YSYEKL. V lost 1 base and J lost 0, with 15 bases in between. The CDR3 nucleotides are TGCGCCAGCAGCCAAGGGGTAGGAACGACGTACCAAGAGACCCAGTACTTC. Encoded protein: CASSQGVGTTYQETQYF.

The rearrangement joins TRBV4-2 to TRBJ1-2, with D perhaps matching TRBD1 (5 bases). Germline V gene sequence: CDR1 LGHNA, CDR2 YNFKEQ. V lost 2 bases, J lost 6 bases, and 25 bases lay in between. The CDR3 is made up of 18 amino acids. CDR3 sequence: CASSQPGLQGRPLDGYTF. The CDR3 nucleotides are TGTGCCAGCAGCCAACCCGGTCTCCAGGGACGGCCCCTTGATGGCTACACCTTC.

This rearrangement joins TRBV6-6 to TRBJ1-3; no clear D. This CDR3 has 15 residues. Per germline, CDR1 MNHNY and CDR2 SVGAGI (reference sequence). V lost 6 bases and J lost 0, with 12 bases in between. The CDR3 DNA follows: TGTGCCAGCAGATTATACTCAAGCTCTGGAAACACCATATATTTT. Residues: CASRLYSSSGNTIYF.

This chain joins TRBV6-4 and TRBJ2-3; TRBD2 matches at 15 bases. Germline CDR1 reads MRHNA; CDR2 reads SNTAGT. V lost 5 bases to trimming and J lost 4 bases; unmatched junction nucleotides: 1. The length of the CDR3 is 15 residues. The CDR3 DNA reads TGTGCCAGCAGTTGGACTAGCGGGGGGGCAGATACGCAGTATTTT. This translates into CASSWTSGGADTQYF.

V gene TRBV2 combines with J gene TRBJ2-7; D possibly corresponds to TRBD2 (5 bases). Trimming shortened V by 4 bases and J by 4 bases, and 14 bases separated the two germline ends. Germline V lookup: CDR1 SNHLY, CDR2 FYNNEI. There are 14 residues in the CDR3. CDR3 nucleotide sequence: TGTGCCAGCAGTGTTCCCAGACTAAATTACGAGCAGTACGTC. Translated: CASSVPRLNYEQYV.

The chain couples TRBV29-1 to TRBJ2-2; the D gene is possibly TRBD2 (5 bases). The CDR3 is 11 amino acids. Germline-derived CDR1 and CDR2 are SQVTM and ANQGSEA. V was shortened by 7 bases and J by 3 bases, with 6 bases between the two germline ends. The CDR3 DNA reads as TGCAGCGGGCGGGACACCGGGGAGCTGTTTTTT. It encodes CSGRDTGELFF.

The chain carries TRBV15 and TRBJ1-5; TRBD1 matches 10 bases. This CDR3 comprises 16 residues. The V and J ends lost 4 bases and 4 bases, in that order; junction bases with no gene match: 7. CDR1 is LNHNV and CDR2 is YYDKDF in the germline V gene (reference sequence). The CDR3 region has the DNA TGTGCCACCAGCATACCGGGACAGGGGCTAAATCAGCCCCAGCATTTT. The encoded protein is CATSIPGQGLNQPQHF.

The genes are TRBV7-9 and TRBJ2-7, with D possibly TRBD1 on 6 matching bases. V lost 5 bases and J lost 5, with 10 bases in between. This CDR3 has 12 residues. The V gene's germline CDR1 is SEHNR and CDR2 FQNEAQ (reference sequence). CDR3 in amino acids: CASSKQGNEQYV. Written as DNA, the CDR3 is TGTGCCAGCAGCAAACAGGGAAACGAGCAGTACGTC.

V and J are TRBV11-2 and TRBJ2-1; no clear D gene. Germline CDR1 is SGHAT and CDR2 is FQNNGV. V gave up 3 bases and J gave up 0 bases, with 0 bases separating them. CDR3 size: 12 residues. CDR3 amino acids: CASSFSYNEQFF. The CDR3, as DNA: TGTGCCAGCAGCTTCTCCTACAATGAGCAGTTCTTC.